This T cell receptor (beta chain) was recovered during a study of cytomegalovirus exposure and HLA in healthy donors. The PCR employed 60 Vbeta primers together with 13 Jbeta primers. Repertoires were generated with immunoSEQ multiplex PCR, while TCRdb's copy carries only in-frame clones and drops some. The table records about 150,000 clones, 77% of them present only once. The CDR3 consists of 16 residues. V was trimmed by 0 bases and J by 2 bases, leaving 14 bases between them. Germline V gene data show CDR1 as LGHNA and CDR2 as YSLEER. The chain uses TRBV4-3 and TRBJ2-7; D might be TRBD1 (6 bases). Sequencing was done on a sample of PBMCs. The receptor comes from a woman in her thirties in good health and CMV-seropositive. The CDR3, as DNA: TGCGCCAGCAGCCAAGATGGAGGAGGACAGCCCTACGAGCAGTACTTC. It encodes CASSQDGGGQPYEQYF.